This paragraph covers one T cell receptor (beta chain) sequence. The data originate from a study of CD8 T cells in Susac syndrome. Reverse transcription of 0.5 to 1 ug RNA was performed with random hexamers. TCRdb passed the immunoSEQ multiplex PCR reads through MiXCR, listing each CDR3 protein once. The sample lists about 250,000 distinct CDR3 sequences, 93% occurring once. V was cut by 8 bases and J by 0 bases, with 10 bases left in between. There are 14 residues in the CDR3. CDR1 is MNHNY, CDR2 SVGAGI, per germline (reference sequence). This TCR derives from a human donor with multiple sclerosis. This chain uses TRBV6-6 with TRBJ1-4; D is uncertain. Input material: CD4+ T cells from PBMCs. CDR3 sequence: CASGPGTTNEKLFF. The CDR3 DNA sequence: TGTGCCAGCGGGCCCGGGACAACTAATGAAAAACTGTTTTTT.